This TCR beta chain was recovered during a study of T-cell memory formation after mild COVID-19. Study-level information: Largely donor-specific sequence clusters came from two donors.

TCRdb redid the calling of the 5' RACE reads with MiXCR, one entry per CDR3 protein. The table lists hundreds of thousands of distinct CDR3 sequences, under 20% of them singletons, with about 12% in the top ten. Per the germline V gene, CDR1 is LGHNA and CDR2 is YNFKEQ. Trimming stripped 5 bases from V and 3 bases from J, with 11 bases between. This CDR3 is 15 amino acids long. This clonotype occurred a few times. Antigen unknown. General study points: Nothing confirmed that second-wave clones peaking on day 37 were specific for SARS-CoV-2.

Sequenced: PBMCs or a T cell subset sorted from them (not recorded which). The chain joins TRBV4-2 to TRBJ1-6; tentatively, D is TRBD1 (6 bases). This sequence originates from an adult woman who had mild COVID-19 (a few samples of this study predate the infection). Cell type and time point are not known. Written as DNA, the CDR3 is TGTGCCAGCAGCAACAGGGACCTCTATAATTCACCCCTCCACTTT. Its translation: CASSNRDLYNSPLHF.